The 10 T cell receptor beta chains given below trace back to one sample, sequenced in a study of T cell responses to AZD1222 COVID-19 vaccine. Profiled with immunoSEQ multiplex PCR; TCRdb holds only in-frame clones, not every one. Among about 110,000 clones, approximately 83% were seen once, and the ten largest hold roughly 10%. Sequencing was performed on peripheral blood, taken on day 0 of AZD1222 vaccination. The receptors were sampled from an adult in good health.

J is TRBJ2-1 and V is TRBV9, with 10 nucleotides matching TRBD1. Looked up from germline, CDR1 is SGDLS and CDR2 is YYNGEE. V trimming: 4 bases; J trimming: 7 bases; junction bases outside the gene matches: 5. The CDR3 extends over 14 amino acids. The CDR3 here is CASSIRTGGNEQFF. The DNA for the CDR3 is TGTGCCAGCAGCATACGGACAGGGGGGAATGAGCAGTTCTTC. Filled out from reference TRBV9 and TRBJ2-1, the complete variable domain reads DSGVTQTPKHLITATGQRVTLRCSPRSGDLSVYWYQQSLDQGLQFLIQYYNGEERAKGNILERFSAQQFPDLHSELNLSSLELGDSALYFCASSIRTGGNEQFFGPGTRLTVL.

The gene calls are TRBV18 and TRBJ1-1; D is ambiguous. The CDR3 loop spans 13 amino acids. Germline lookup yields CDR1 KGHSH and CDR2 LQKENI. V was trimmed by 2 bases and J by 1 base, leaving 5 bases between them. For the CDR3, the DNA is TGTGCCAGCTCACCATCTACGAACACTGAAGCTTTCTTT. This codes for CASSPSTNTEAFF. Drawing the rest from reference TRBV18 and TRBJ1-1, the complete variable domain is NAGVMQNPRHLVRRRGQEARLRCSPMKGHSHVYWYRQLPEEGLKFMVYLQKENIIDESGMPKERFSAEFPKEGPSILRIQQVVRGDSAAYFCASSPSTNTEAFFGQGTRLTVV.

The chain has TRBV2 and TRBJ1-3; no clear D gene. V gave up 1 base and J gave up 3 bases, with 4 bases separating them. Germline V lookup: CDR1 SNHLY, CDR2 FYNNEI. This CDR3 spans 13 amino acids. The CDR3 loop reads CASSEEGGNTIYF. In DNA, the CDR3 is TGTGCCAGCAGTGAAGAAGGTGGAAACACCATATATTTT.

This chain connects TRBV7-3 to TRBJ1-6; maybe TRBD1 (5 bases). Trimming took 2 bases from V and 7 from J, leaving 12 bases between them. This CDR3 is 15 amino acids long. The germline V gene has CDR1 SGHTA and CDR2 FQGTGA. The chain's CDR3 is CASSLDGGMNSPLHF. CDR3 sequence (DNA): TGTGCCAGCAGCTTAGATGGGGGAATGAATTCACCCCTCCACTTT. Full variable domain (missing parts from reference TRBV7-3 and TRBJ1-6): GAGVSQTPSNKVTEKGKYVELRCDPISGHTALYWYRQSLGQGPEFLIYFQGTGAADDSGLPNDRFFAVRPEGSVSTLKIQRTERGDSAVYLCASSLDGGMNSPLHFGNGTRLTVT.

The chain carries TRBV18 and TRBJ2-1; unclear D gene. With 4 bases removed from V and 8 bases from J, the gap between germline ends came to 6 bases. The CDR3 loop spans 11 amino acids. Germline assignment: CDR1 KGHSH and CDR2 LQKENI. CDR3 coding DNA: TGTGCCAGCTCACAGGAAGATGAGCAGTTCTTC. Its translation: CASSQEDEQFF.

The V gene is TRBV5-1, the J gene TRBJ1-6; the D is unclear. With 4 bases removed from V and 7 bases from J, the gap between germline ends came to 9 bases. CDR1 is SGHRS and CDR2 is YFSETQ in the germline V gene. CDR3 length: 13 residues. For the CDR3, the DNA is TGCGCCAGCAGCCAGGACGGGAATTCACCCCTCCACTTT. This gives the protein CASSQDGNSPLHF.

The gene calls are TRBV5-1 and TRBJ2-3; D is undetermined. The germline V and J ends were trimmed by 0 bases and 2 bases, with 7 bases remaining between them. In germline, CDR1 is SGHRS, CDR2 YFSETQ. The CDR3 is made up of 14 amino acids. The CDR3 DNA reads TGCGCCAGCAGCTTGGAACAGACCACAGATACGCAGTATTTT. This sequence encodes CASSLEQTTDTQYF.

This sequence joins TRBV28 and TRBJ2-7; 7 bases fit TRBD1. V lost 6 bases, J lost 7 bases, and 12 bases stayed unmatched. The CDR3 sequence is 14 residues long. Germline CDR1 is MDHEN and CDR2 is SYDVKM. Here the CDR3 DNA reads TGTGCCAGCAGCCACCCAAGGGGGCTAGGAGAGCAGTACTTC. Protein product: CASSHPRGLGEQYF. Full variable domain (remainder filled in from reference TRBV28 and TRBJ2-7): DVKVTQSSRYLVKRTGEKVFLECVQDMDHENMFWYRQDPGLGLRLIYFSYDVKMKEKGDIPEGYSVSREKKERFSLILESASTNQTSMYLCASSHPRGLGEQYFGPGTRLTVT.

The chain couples TRBV19 to TRBJ1-2; no clear D. V was pared by 5 bases and J by 5 bases, with 12 bases between. There are 13 residues in the CDR3. CDR1 and CDR2 from the germline V gene are LNHDA and SQIVND (reference sequence). The DNA of the CDR3 is TGTGCCAGTAGTGGGCAGACCGAATATGGCTACACCTTC. This gives the protein CASSGQTEYGYTF.

This chain uses TRBV10-3 with TRBJ1-4; D gene unclear. Germline values: CDR1 ENHRY, CDR2 SYGVKD. V lost 8 bases to trimming and J lost 4 bases, with 8 bases between them. The CDR3 extends over 12 amino acids. This chain's CDR3 is CAIGAGNEKLFF. The CDR3 DNA follows: TGTGCCATCGGTGCTGGTAATGAAAAACTGTTTTTT.